This T cell receptor beta chain emerged from a study of tumor and adjacent non-tumor tissue in lung cancer. Across the study: Each sample yielded a few million productive TCRbeta reads on average.

The library came from three nested PCR rounds adapted from ARM-PCR protocols. MiXCR was run by TCRdb on the multiplex PCR reads, yielding one entry per CDR3 protein. This sample has 100,000 to 150,000 distinct CDR3 sequences; 66% occur once, and the top ten carry roughly 13%. RNA was extracted from bulk tissue without any cell sorting. In regard to this clonotype: What it binds is not known. The junction departs from germline at one end; a sequencing error may be responsible.

Findings and caveats of the study: TCR diversity was significantly greater in tumor than normal lung tissue.

The germline CDR1 and CDR2 sequences are MNHNS and SASEGT. CDR3 length: 13 amino acids. The sequence derives from a man younger than 40 with non-small cell lung cancer. This chain links TRBV6-1 with TRBJ1-2; D gene ambiguous. Material: lung tumor tissue. CDR3 in amino acids: CASSEESGYSYTF. CDR3 DNA sequence: TGTGCCAGCAGTGAAGAATCTGGCTATAGCTACACCTTC.